These 15 T cell receptor beta chains share one sample of origin, sequenced in a study of shared clonotypes between healthy human individuals (TCRdb year 2020). Preparation of the library involved the immunoSEQ multiplex PCR assay. Held by TCRdb, this immuneACCESS table contains in-frame sequences only and omits some clones. Under half of the omission traces to an unresolved V gene where checked; the cause of the rest is unknown. The table for this sample lists over 950,000 clones; roughly 77% of them were counted only once. Together, the top ten hold roughly 0.9% of the sample. What was sequenced was memory CD4+ T cells from PBMCs. What this sample's cell subset or site label stands for: CD45RA-negative fraction. These receptors were collected from a man between 18 and 29 years old in good health. Some clones in this sample may be carry-over from other donors' samples.

This chain joins TRBV2 and TRBJ2-7, with a tentative D call TRBD2 (5 bases). Germline values: CDR1 SNHLY, CDR2 FYNNEI. The CDR3 length is 14 residues. The V and J ends lost 1 base and 0 bases respectively, with 7 bases between them. In DNA, the CDR3 is TGTGCCAGCAGTGAAGGAGGGAACTCCTACGAGCAGTACTTC. It encodes CASSEGGNSYEQYF.

The chain carries TRBV7-4 and TRBJ1-1; D is possibly TRBD1 (5 bases). V gave up 3 bases and J gave up 10 bases, with 15 bases separating them. Looked up from germline, CDR1 is SGHVT and CDR2 is SQSDAQ. There are 13 residues in the CDR3. CDR3 sequence reads: CASSFTFSRGAFF. In DNA form, the CDR3 reads TGTGCCAGCAGCTTTACATTCAGTAGGGGAGCTTTCTTT.

This clone was seen more than once but under ten times. The chain recombines TRBV7-8 with TRBJ2-1, with D unresolved. Between the trimmed V and J ends, which lost 0 bases and 1 base, there was a span of 10 bases. The CDR3 sequence is 16 residues long. Germline V gene sequence: CDR1 SGHVS, CDR2 FQNEAQ. The CDR3 bases are TGTGCCAGCAGCTTAGCTTTAGGGATATCCTACAATGAGCAGTTCTTC. This translates into CASSLALGISYNEQFF.

CDR3 nucleotide sequence: TGTGCCAGCACCATATCTGGGAGCTACGAGCAGTACTTC. This encodes CASTISGSYEQYF. The chain recombines TRBV28 with TRBJ2-7; D may be TRBD2 (5 bases). CDR1 and CDR2 from the germline V gene are MDHEN and SYDVKM. V dropped 7 bases and J dropped 3 bases, with 13 bases sitting between them. CDR3 length: 13 residues.

The genes are TRBV28 and TRBJ2-1; either TRBD1 or TRBD2 may supply D (6 bases each). The CDR3 has 14 residues. With 5 bases removed from V and 12 bases from J, the gap between germline ends came to 20 bases. CDR1 and CDR2 from the germline V gene are MDHEN and SYDVKM. CDR3 in amino acids: CASSTRGDGVGQFF. The CDR3 nucleotides are TGTGCCAGCAGTACAAGGGGGGACGGCGTCGGGCAGTTCTTC.

The V call is TRBV5-4, the J call TRBJ2-1; 9 positions match TRBD1. V dropped 5 bases and J dropped 7; count of bases not matched to a gene: 10. Germline lookup yields CDR1 SGHNT and CDR2 YYREEE (reference sequence). The CDR3 totals 15 residues. The CDR3 coding sequence is TGTGCCAGCAGGTCCCCGGGACAGGGTTTGAATGAGCAGTTCTTC. It codes for CASRSPGQGLNEQFF.

This clone was counted only a few times. J is TRBJ2-5 and V is TRBV29-1; possibly TRBD1 or TRBD2 for D (5 bases each). Trimming took off 2 bases at V and 5 bases at J, with 18 bases between the two ends. CDR3 length: 15 residues. Germline V CDR1 and CDR2: SQVTM, ANQGSEA. The CDR3 coding sequence is TGCAGCGTTGAATTTCTCGGGCAGGGCGGGGAGACCCAGTACTTC. Protein product: CSVEFLGQGGETQYF.

The chain carries TRBV28 and TRBJ2-7; D remains unclear. Trimming took 5 bases from V and 0 from J, leaving 14 bases between them. CDR1 is MDHEN and CDR2 is SYDVKM in the germline V gene. This CDR3 is built from 15 residues. The DNA for the CDR3 is TGTGCCAGCAGTCCCCTTGGCGGCGGCTCCTACGAGCAGTACTTC. This encodes CASSPLGGGSYEQYF.

This clone is medium-sized (0.01 to 0.1%) by share. The chain combines TRBV5-1 with TRBJ2-1; TRBD2 aligns across 12 bases. J gave up 8 bases and V 0 bases, and 6 bases lay outside the gene matches. This CDR3 comprises 16 residues. CDR1 and CDR2 from the germline V gene are SGHRS and YFSETQ. The CDR3 sequence is CASSLAASGRAHEQFF. The CDR3 nucleotides are TGCGCCAGCAGCTTGGCAGCTAGCGGGAGGGCCCATGAGCAGTTCTTC.

This sequence joins TRBV30 and TRBJ2-3; D gene unclear. V was clipped by 0 bases and J by 6 bases, with 13 bases between them. This CDR3 is built from 14 residues. Per germline, CDR1 GTSNPN and CDR2 SVGIG (reference sequence). In nucleotides, the CDR3 is TGTGCCTGGAGTGTTCGCCTAGTGTCCGATACGCAGTATTTT. Encoded protein: CAWSVRLVSDTQYF.

This sequence joins TRBV18 and TRBJ1-1; D remains ambiguous. The V and J ends lost 0 bases and 11 bases respectively, with 13 bases between them. CDR1 is KGHSH and CDR2 is LQKENI in the germline V gene. The CDR3 has 13 amino acids. CDR3 sequence reads: CASSPPSDRLAFF. The DNA for the CDR3 is TGTGCCAGCTCACCACCCTCCGACCGTTTGGCTTTCTTT.

This chain joins TRBV28 and TRBJ2-7; perhaps TRBD1 as D (6 bases). From germline, CDR1 is MDHEN and CDR2 SYDVKM. The CDR3 loop spans 15 amino acids. Trimming took 6 bases from V and 2 from J, leaving 17 bases between them. The CDR3 DNA is TGTGCCAGCAGCGGAACAGGGCGCTCGACCTACGAGCAGTACTTC. This gives the protein CASSGTGRSTYEQYF.

V is TRBV2 and J is TRBJ2-4, with D hard to call. The germline V gene has CDR1 SNHLY and CDR2 FYNNEI. The CDR3 covers 15 residues. Trimming cost V 1 base and J 2 bases, with 9 bases left between them. CDR3 sequence (DNA): TGTGCCAGCAGTGAAGGCCCTGTTACCAAAAACATTCAGTACTTC. Its protein is CASSEGPVTKNIQYF.

As concerns this clone: This sequence is one base from a far larger clone and is likely a read error. The rearrangement joins TRBV29-1 to TRBJ2-3, with 9 bases that match TRBD2. The germline V gene encodes CDR1 SQVTM and CDR2 ANQGSEA. The CDR3 is made up of 15 amino acids. The CDR3 nucleotides are TGCAGCGTTGGTTTAGCGGGAGAGATCACAGATACGCAGTGTTTT. This codes for CSVGLAGEITDTQCF.

This clone was recorded only once. The V gene is TRBV7-3, the J gene TRBJ2-1, with D uncertain. The V end was cut by 2 bases, the J end by 7 bases, with 12 bases between. The germline CDR1 and CDR2 sequences are SGHTA and FQGTGA. CDR3 length: 14 residues. The CDR3 DNA follows: TGTGCCAGCAGCTTACGACGGGCTAGTAATGAGCAGTTCTTC. Protein product: CASSLRRASNEQFF.